A single sample gave rise to the 24 T cell receptor beta chains below, sequenced in a study of blood T cells in healthy people across ages. Together with a sample-barcoded 5' primer, a J-beta primer mix was included in a second PCR lasting about 7 to 12 cycles. Each CDR3 protein is one row after TCRdb ran MiXCR on the 5' RACE reads. The sample yields about 1.1 million distinct CDR3 sequences, 35% to 40% seen once. The sequenced material came from blood. These receptors were collected from a man aged 18 to 29 in good health.

This clonotype came up a few times. The chain joins TRBV4-1 to TRBJ2-5, with D tentatively TRBD1 (6 bases). Germline values: CDR1 MGHRA, CDR2 YSYEKL. The CDR3 length is 16 residues. With 2 bases removed from V and 2 bases from J, the gap between germline ends came to 15 bases. Written as DNA, the CDR3 is TGCGCCAGCAGCCAATCTCCCCAGGACAGACAAGAGACCCAGTACTTC. Amino acids: CASSQSPQDRQETQYF.

A note on this clonotype: Germline is not matched at one junction end, which may reflect a read error. The gene calls are TRBV11-2 and TRBJ2-7; no definite D call. The J call may be in error: the DNA end matches TRBJ2-5 better. The CDR3 length is 14 residues. Germline V CDR1 and CDR2: SGHAT, FQNNGV. In DNA, the CDR3 is TGTGCCAGCAGCGTAGAGGTCTTGTCGGAGACCCAGTACTTC. Its translation is CASSVEVLSETQYF.

This clonotype was recorded many times. This chain joins TRBV6-6 and TRBJ1-2; D possibly corresponds to TRBD1 (6 bases). V was trimmed by 3 bases and J by 4 bases, leaving 12 bases between them. CDR1 and CDR2 (germline): MNHNY, SVGAGI (reference sequence). The CDR3 has 14 amino acids. The DNA for the CDR3 is TGTGCCAGCAGTTATTTCCCGGACAGCTATGGCTACACCTTC. Translated, it gives CASSYFPDSYGYTF.

There are a few counts of this clonotype. The chain is built from TRBV27 and TRBJ2-3; D is possibly TRBD2 (5 bases). Germline V CDR1 and CDR2: MNHEY, SMNVEV (reference sequence). The V end lost 3 bases, the J end lost 1 base, and 11 bases lay between the germline ends. The CDR3 runs 15 residues. The CDR3 DNA reads TGTGCCAGCAGTTTCGGGTTGAGGGGCACAGATACGCAGTATTTT. The encoded protein is CASSFGLRGTDTQYF.

The V and J genes are TRBV20-1 and TRBJ1-5; D unclear. CDR1 and CDR2 from the germline V gene are DFQATT and SNEGSKA (reference sequence). The CDR3 runs 13 residues. V dropped 1 base and J dropped 3 bases, with 7 bases sitting between them. The CDR3 DNA reads as TGCAGTGCTAGAGTAGAAATCAATCAGCCCCAGCATTTT. Translation gives CSARVEINQPQHF.

This clonotype was seen a single time. The rearrangement links TRBV7-9 to TRBJ1-1; weak D call: TRBD1 (5 bases). Germline loops: CDR1 SEHNR, CDR2 FQNEAQ (reference sequence). CDR3 length equals 14 residues. V shed 5 bases and J shed 1 base, with 11 bases lying between them. The CDR3 DNA reads TGTGCCAGCAGCGCCCCACAGGCGAACACTGAAGCTTTCTTT. Encoded protein: CASSAPQANTEAFF. The entire variable domain, with the rest obtained from reference TRBV7-9 and TRBJ1-1, is as follows: DTGVSQNPRHKITKRGQNVTFRCDPISEHNRLYWYRQTLGQGPEFLTYFQNEAQLEKSRLLSDRFSAERPKGSFSTLEIQRTEQGDSAMYLCASSAPQANTEAFFGQGTRLTVV.

The chain is built from TRBV5-1 and TRBJ2-1; 15 bases agree with TRBD2. Trimming cost V 4 bases and J 3 bases; bases outside gene matches: 11. Germline-derived CDR1 and CDR2 are SGHRS and YFSETQ. The CDR3 loop spans 19 amino acids. CDR3 sequence: CASSTGLAGGQNFYNEQFF. The CDR3, as DNA: TGCGCCAGCAGCACGGGACTAGCGGGGGGCCAGAATTTCTACAATGAGCAGTTCTTC. The entire variable domain, with the rest obtained from reference TRBV5-1 and TRBJ2-1, is as follows: KAGVTQTPRYLIKTRGQQVTLSCSPISGHRSVSWYQQTPGQGLQFLFEYFSETQRNKGNFPGRFSGRQFSNSRSEMNVSTLELGDSALYLCASSTGLAGGQNFYNEQFFGPGTRLTVL.

The genes are TRBV4-1 and TRBJ2-2; TRBD2 agrees at 8 bases. CDR1 and CDR2 (germline): MGHRA, YSYEKL. V lost 4 bases to trimming and J lost 4 bases; unmatched junction nucleotides: 11. There are 17 residues in the CDR3. The CDR3 is CASSLKPGLGGTGELFF. CDR3 DNA sequence: TGCGCCAGCAGCCTGAAACCGGGACTAGGAGGCACCGGGGAGCTGTTTTTT.

The chain couples TRBV9 to TRBJ2-1; 7 bases agree with TRBD1. Germline CDR1 is SGDLS and CDR2 is YYNGEE. J was trimmed by 13 bases and V by 3 bases; bases with no gene match: 10. This CDR3 spans 13 amino acids. CDR3 DNA: TGTGCCAGCAGCGGGACAGGTCAGGAGACCCAGTTCTTC. This translates into CASSGTGQETQFF. The variable domain in full, with the rest retrieved from reference TRBV9 and TRBJ2-1, is DSGVTQTPKHLITATGQRVTLRCSPRSGDLSVYWYQQSLDQGLQFLIQYYNGEERAKGNILERFSAQQFPDLHSELNLSSLELGDSALYFCASSGTGQETQFFGPGTRLTVL.

This clonotype was picked up a small number of times. The rearrangement uses TRBV5-1 and TRBJ1-5, with 8 bases that match TRBD1. Trimming took 0 bases from V and 2 from J; bases not matched to a gene: 4. Germline-derived CDR1 and CDR2 are SGHRS and YFSETQ. CDR3 size: 16 residues. The CDR3 coding sequence is TGCGCCAGCAGCTTGGGTCCAGGGGGCGGCAATCAGCCCCAGCATTTT. Protein sequence: CASSLGPGGGNQPQHF.

This clonotype showed up just a few times. The chain employs TRBV29-1 and TRBJ1-2, with 9 bases matching TRBD1. CDR3 size: 16 residues. The germline gives CDR1 SQVTM, CDR2 ANQGSEA. V shed 2 bases, J shed 3 bases, and the junction held 10 bases outside the gene matches. The CDR3 region is CSVELVDRGTDYGYTF. The DNA for the CDR3 is TGCAGCGTTGAATTGGTAGACAGGGGGACAGACTATGGCTACACCTTC.

This clonotype came up many times. Here the CDR3 reads CATSRIGGETQYF. CDR3 DNA sequence: TGTGCCACCAGCCGAATTGGGGGGGAGACCCAGTACTTC. The rearrangement uses TRBV15 and TRBJ2-5, with a tentative D call TRBD2 (6 bases). CDR1 is LNHNV, CDR2 YYDKDF, per germline (reference sequence). Trimming removed 5 bases at V and 5 bases at J, with 12 bases between. The CDR3 consists of 13 residues.

This clonotype has just a few counts. The rearrangement links TRBV5-1 to TRBJ2-3; D not resolved. The CDR3 spans 16 residues. V shed 4 bases and J shed 4 bases, with 19 bases lying between them. Per germline, CDR1 SGHRS and CDR2 YFSETQ. The CDR3, as DNA: TGCGCCAGCAGCGGGTCGGGTGTGCCTATCCCAGATACGCAGTATTTT. Amino acids: CASSGSGVPIPDTQYF. Using reference TRBV5-1 and TRBJ2-3 for the parts outside the CDR3, the full variable domain is KAGVTQTPRYLIKTRGQQVTLSCSPISGHRSVSWYQQTPGQGLQFLFEYFSETQRNKGNFPGRFSGRQFSNSRSEMNVSTLELGDSALYLCASSGSGVPIPDTQYFGPGTRLTVL.

The rearrangement links TRBV5-1 to TRBJ2-5, with 7 bases identical to TRBD2. The germline gives CDR1 SGHRS, CDR2 YFSETQ. Trimming cost V 2 bases and J 11 bases; bases outside gene matches: 15. The CDR3 runs to 15 residues. The CDR3 is CASSFTSVTYNEQYF. CDR3 nucleotide sequence: TGCGCCAGCAGCTTCACTAGCGTAACTTACAATGAGCAGTACTTC. The full variable domain, completed using reference TRBV5-1 and TRBJ2-5, is KAGVTQTPRYLIKTRGQQVTLSCSPISGHRSVSWYQQTPGQGLQFLFEYFSETQRNKGNFPGRFSGRQFSNSRSEMNVSTLELGDSALYLCASSFTSVTYNEQYFGPGTRLLVL.

In this sample, this clonotype turned up a few times. The rearrangement links TRBV20-1 to TRBJ2-3, with TRBD2 matching over 9 bases. CDR3 size: 19 residues. V was pared by 2 bases and J by 1 base, with 16 bases of the junction left unmatched. Germline V CDR1 and CDR2: DFQATT, SNEGSKA (reference sequence). The CDR3 DNA reads as TGCAGTGCTAGACCCCGTTGGGGTGGCGGGGGGGGTCGCACAGATACGCAGTATTTT. Translated, it gives CSARPRWGGGGGRTDTQYF.

This clonotype was detected once. The genes are TRBV4-1 and TRBJ1-2; D not resolved. CDR3 size: 15 residues. The germline V gene has CDR1 MGHRA and CDR2 YSYEKL. Trimming took 0 bases from V and 0 from J, leaving 8 bases between them. CDR3: CASSQDKNSNYGYTF. CDR3 DNA sequence: TGCGCCAGCAGCCAAGATAAGAACTCTAACTATGGCTACACCTTC.

On this clonotype itself: A read error may explain this, as a much larger clone is one base away. This chain uses TRBV5-1 with TRBJ2-1; the D gene is possibly TRBD2 (7 bases). From germline, CDR1 is SGHRS and CDR2 YFSETQ. The CDR3 is 15 residues long. CDR3 amino acids: CATSLVGGGSNEQFF. The DNA of the CDR3 is TGCGCCACCAGCTTGGTTGGGGGGGGCTCTAATGAGCAGTTCTTC.

This clonotype was detected ten times or more. The rearrangement links TRBV10-3 to TRBJ1-2; 8 positions agree with TRBD1. This CDR3 is 14 amino acids long. Losses at the gene ends were 6 bases for V and 0 bases for J; bases not matched to a gene: 3. CDR1 and CDR2 (germline): ENHRY, SYGVKD. CDR3 sequence (DNA): TGTGCCATCAGGGAGACAGGGGCTAACTATGGCTACACCTTC. Its protein product is CAIRETGANYGYTF.

This chain uses TRBV14 with TRBJ1-5; no firm D call. This CDR3 spans 15 amino acids. Germline CDR1 reads SGHDN; CDR2 reads FVKESK. The V end was cut by 0 bases, the J end by 2 bases, with 8 bases between. The CDR3 region has the DNA TGTGCCAGCAGCCAAGACGTAGTGGGCAATCAGCCCCAGCATTTT. This gives the protein CASSQDVVGNQPQHF.

This chain connects TRBV20-1 to TRBJ1-2; D remains unclear. The V end lost 4 bases, the J end lost 6 bases, and 15 bases lay between the germline ends. Germline CDR1 reads DFQATT; CDR2 reads SNEGSKA (reference sequence). This CDR3 has 13 amino acids. The CDR3 DNA reads as TGCAGTGCTATACAAGCGAAGGGCGATGGCTACACCTTC. Its translation: CSAIQAKGDGYTF.

In the case of this clonotype: One junction end does not reproduce the germline sequence, and a read error may be involved. CDR3 loop: CAVRTVNTEAFF. The CDR3 DNA reads TGTGCCGTCAGGACGGTGAACACTGAAGCTTTCTTT. The chain links TRBV10-3 to TRBJ1-1, with unresolved D. CDR1 ENHRY and CDR2 SYGVKD come from the germline V gene. The CDR3 is made up of 12 amino acids.

This clonotype was detected ten times or more. The V gene is TRBV5-1, the J gene TRBJ2-7; D possibly corresponds to TRBD1 (5 bases). The CDR3 runs 14 residues. Per germline, CDR1 SGHRS and CDR2 YFSETQ. V lost 0 bases and J 3 bases, leaving 10 bases between the germline ends. CDR3 amino acids: CASSLEQDGYEQYF. Written as DNA, the CDR3 is TGCGCCAGCAGCTTGGAACAGGACGGCTACGAGCAGTACTTC.

There are a few counts of this clonotype. Being one base from a much bigger clone, this may be a read error. V usage is TRBV12-3 or TRBV12-4 and J usage is TRBJ1-5; no definite D call. The CDR3 contains 13 residues. V was clipped by 5 bases and J by 1 base, with 6 bases between them. CDR3 sequence: CASSVASNQPQHF. The CDR3 DNA reads TGTGCCAGCAGTGTGGCCAGCAATCAGCCCCAGCATTTT.

A few counts support this clonotype. The V call is TRBV6-1, the J call TRBJ1-5; TRBD1 aligns across 8 bases. This CDR3 has 18 amino acids. The V gene's germline CDR1 is MNHNS and CDR2 SASEGT. J was trimmed by 0 bases and V by 8 bases; bases with no gene match: 15. The CDR3 sequence: CASQRRTGMILSNQPQHF. In DNA form, the CDR3 reads TGTGCCAGCCAACGAAGGACAGGGATGATCCTTAGCAATCAGCCCCAGCATTTT.